The entry that follows covers one T cell receptor beta chain sequence. This specimen belongs to a study of blood T cell repertoires in COVID-19. Study overall: Samples representing acute and convalescent COVID-19 were sourced from the United States, Italy and Spain.

V gave up 3 bases and J gave up 0 bases, with 15 bases separating them. This CDR3 has 16 residues. Germline CDR1 and CDR2: ENHRY and SYGVKD. Original handling: Researchers report that nucleated cell counts were estimated from reference gene primer amplification. Sequencing used immunoSEQ multiplex PCR; TCRdb keeps in-frame clones, though not all of them. V, J and clone size are those of that table, while D and trimming were read from the DNA. The sample lists 130,000 to 150,000 clones; 85% to 90% were seen once. Sequences were obtained from peripheral blood. This clonotype originated in a woman between 40 and 55 years old with acute or convalescent COVID-19. V gene TRBV10-3 combines with J gene TRBJ2-7; a possible D gene is TRBD2 (5 bases). The DNA for the CDR3 is TGTGCCATCAGTGACCCCCGGGGAGTTAGCTCCTACGAGCAGTACTTC. Translating gives CAISDPRGVSSYEQYF.